The subject of this entry is one T cell receptor beta chain. A second PCR of about 7 to 12 cycles used a sample-barcoded 5' primer and a J-beta primer mix. MiXCR was run by TCRdb on the 5' RACE reads, yielding one entry per CDR3 protein. The sample comprises 700,000 or so distinct CDR3 sequences, approximately 40% of which are singletons, and about 32% rests with the top ten. Donors gave about 9.3 milliliters of peripheral blood apiece. Whenever a sample was processed, at least 7 million PBMCs were isolated. Total RNA extracted from each sample amounted to at least 5.5 micrograms. This entry belongs to a study of blood T cells in healthy people across ages. The CDR3 totals 14 residues. Germline trimming cut 4 bases from V and 5 bases from J; bases unmatched to any gene: 7. Per germline, CDR1 MNHNY and CDR2 SVGAGI (reference sequence).

The genes are TRBV6-6 and TRBJ1-1; 7 bases fit TRBD1. The receptor was derived from an older man in good health. The sample comprised blood. In DNA form, the CDR3 reads TGTGCCAGCAGTTTCACAGGGGTTGAAACTGAAGCTTTCTTT. It translates to CASSFTGVETEAFF.